These T cell receptor beta chains were read from a single sample in a study of shared clonotypes between healthy human individuals. Some clones are missing from TCRdb's copy, which holds only in-frame ones; the method was immunoSEQ multiplex PCR. The repertoire holds around 2.1 million clones, with 90% to 97% as singletons. Sequencing input: naive CD4+ T cells sorted from blood. Source of these receptors: a man aged 18-30 years in good health. The CDR3 runs from the conserved cysteine through the conserved F or W. Each record gives: J gene, V gene, clone size, D gene, CDR3 DNA, CDR3 protein. The D gene is left open where the match is weak. Some rows have no size entry. The others give once, few or many, or a class for an expanded clone.

>TRBJ2-5|TRBV30|-|TRBD2
TGTGCCTGGAGTGGCGGGAGTCTGGAGACCCAGTACTTC
CAWSGGSLETQYF
>TRBJ1-1|TRBV5-1|-|-
TGCGCCAGCAGCCCCCTTGTGAAGAACACTGAAGCTTTCTTT
CASSPLVKNTEAFF
>TRBJ2-1|TRBV29-1|-|TRBD1
TGCAGCGTGGGACAGGGCGGTGAGCAGTTCTTC
CSVGQGGEQFF
>TRBJ2-7|TRBV15|-|-
TGTGCCACCAGCAGAGACCCCGAAGTAGGGGGGCAGTACTTC
CATSRDPEVGGQYF
>TRBJ1-6|TRBV19|-|TRBD1
TGTGCCAGTAGCTCCCCCCCCGGGACAGGGAGCTCCTATAATTCACCCCTCCACTTT
CASSSPPGTGSSYNSPLHF
>TRBJ1-5|TRBV6-6|few|-
TGTGCCAGCAGCCCGGGGATTGCGGTTCAGCCCCAGCATTTT
CASSPGIAVQPQHF
>TRBJ2-5|TRBV5-4|-|-
TGTGCCAGCAGCTTTGGCGTGGCAGCCCAAGAGACCCAGTACTTC
CASSFGVAAQETQYF
>TRBJ2-7|TRBV9|-|-
TGTGCCAGCAGCGCCCGGGACGGACTCTACGAGCAGTACTTC
CASSARDGLYEQYF
>TRBJ2-3|TRBV6-1|-|-
TGTGCCAGCATACCGGTGAGCACAGATACGCAGTATTTT
CASIPVSTDTQYF
>TRBJ2-1|TRBV18|-|TRBD1
TGTGCCAGCTCACCTAAGCAGGGGGCAGGGAATGAGCAGTTCTTC
CASSPKQGAGNEQFF
>TRBJ1-4|TRBV30|-|TRBD1
TGTGCCGGGGATCGGGGACAGCGAAATGAAAAACTGTTTTTT
CAGDRGQRNEKLFF
>TRBJ2-3|TRBV9|-|TRBD2
TGTGCCAGCAGCGTCGCCGGGGGACTAGCGGTAGGCGCAGATACGCAGTATTTT
CASSVAGGLAVGADTQYF
>TRBJ1-5|TRBV4-1|-|-
TGCGCCAGCAGCCACCAGGGGTTCGGACAGCCCCAGCATTTT
CASSHQGFGQPQHF
>TRBJ2-1|TRBV5-4|-|-
TGTGCCAGCAGAGGGACTCCCACCTACAATGAGCAGTTCTTC
CASRGTPTYNEQFF
>TRBJ2-7|TRBV10-2|-|-
TGCGCCAGCAGTGAGTTGGCGGGTCCGTACGAGCAGTACTTC
CASSELAGPYEQYF
>TRBJ1-6|TRBV28|-|-
TGTGCTAGCCGGGTACGGAGGTCACCCCTCCACTTT
CASRVRRSPLHF
>TRBJ2-5|TRBV11-3|-|-
TGTGCCAGCAGCTTAGCCATCCAAGAGACCCAGTACTTC
CASSLAIQETQYF
>TRBJ2-7|TRBV6-5|-|TRBD2
TGTGCCAGCAGCCACGAGCGGGGATCGCACTACGAGCAGTACTTC
CASSHERGSHYEQYF
>TRBJ1-1|TRBV18|-|TRBD1
TGTGCCAGCTCACCCATCTCAGAGGGGGCCGGTGAAGCTTTCTTT
CASSPISEGAGEAFF
>TRBJ2-3|TRBV5-1|-|TRBD2
TGCGCCAGCAGCTGGGGTTTCTCTAGCGGGGAGAATACGCAGTATTTT
CASSWGFSSGENTQYF
>TRBJ1-1|TRBV5-1|-|-
TGCGCCAGCAGGGCGTCCGTGGGACCGGGGAACACTGAAGCTTTCTTT
CASRASVGPGNTEAFF
>TRBJ2-7|TRBV6-5|-|-
TGTGCCAGCAGTTACTCCCGGTGGCTTAGCGAGCAGTACTTC
CASSYSRWLSEQYF